This T cell receptor (beta chain) was sequenced in a study of T cell changes during pregnancy in multiple sclerosis. Produced via immunoSEQ multiplex PCR; TCRdb's table is partial and in-frame only. The sample shows roughly 56,000 clones, approximately 86% of them seen only once. Germline CDR1 SGHRS, CDR2 YFSETQ. The CDR3 length is 15 residues. The V end lost 4 bases, the J end lost 1 base, and 13 bases lay between the germline ends. The chain couples TRBV5-1 to TRBJ2-3; no clear D. This TCR derives from a female donor with multiple sclerosis, enrolled in a pregnancy study. The sample consisted of peripheral blood, taken in the first trimester of pregnancy. The CDR3 bases are TGCGCCAGCAGCGCAACCGGGTCTCGCACAGATACGCAGTATTTT. Its protein product is CASSATGSRTDTQYF.